This is a list of T cell receptor beta chains from one sample in a study of early T cells in non-severe SARS-CoV-2 infection. TCRdb itself ran the 5' RACE reads through MiXCR, one entry per CDR3 protein. This sample has some 64,000 distinct CDR3 sequences, with under 14% found just once. What was sequenced was whole blood. The receptors here all came from an adult who was a healthcare worker with PCR-confirmed SARS-CoV-2 infection or an uninfected control (not recorded which). CDR3s leave out the opening cysteine and the closing phenylalanine or tryptophan. The D gene is left open where the match is weak.

J gene	V gene	D gene	CDR3 length	CDR3 protein
TRBJ2-3	TRBV10-2	TRBD2	10	ASRGLAGPQY
TRBJ2-1	TRBV11-2	TRBD2	14	ASSLGVAGPYDEQF
TRBJ2-3	TRBV7-9	.	11	ASRAWETDTQY
TRBJ2-3	TRBV30	TRBD2	11	AWNAGGADTQY
TRBJ2-5	TRBV19	.	12	ASSIDGSQETQY
TRBJ1-1	TRBV6-6	TRBD1	14	ASRKTPTGIGTEAF
TRBJ1-1	TRBV25-1	TRBD1	13	ASSESQGANTEAF
TRBJ1-2	TRBV12-3/TRBV12-4	.	13	ASASRRGALLGYT
TRBJ2-5	TRBV4-1	.	13	ASSRTGVPRETQY
TRBJ2-5	TRBV5-1	.	11	ASSTIPRETQY
TRBJ2-1	TRBV4-3	.	13	ASSKTGSPEGKQF
TRBJ2-1	TRBV6-2/TRBV6-3	.	11	ASSYSTPVEQF
TRBJ2-5	TRBV29-1	.	8	SALGETQY
TRBJ1-1	TRBV3-1	.	10	ASSRVGTEAF
TRBJ2-2	TRBV10-3	.	12	AISDLSNTGELF
TRBJ2-3	TRBV9	.	14	ASSVSPGVSTDTQY
TRBJ2-3	TRBV9	TRBD2	14	ASSVGTSGSTDTQY
TRBJ2-7	TRBV7-2	.	11	ASSLEQSHEQY
TRBJ2-1	TRBV11-2	.	13	ASSAQGFFDNEQF
TRBJ1-6	TRBV12-3/TRBV12-4	.	13	ASSPMGGRGSPLH
TRBJ2-2	TRBV7-6	TRBD2	15	ASSLRLAGASVGELF
TRBJ2-4	TRBV4-1	TRBD1	13	ASSHIRDRVNIQY
TRBJ1-2	TRBV11-2	.	14	ASSLAPTGGNYGYT
TRBJ2-7	TRBV20-1	.	10	SAEGKLYEQY
TRBJ2-3	TRBV3-1	.	10	ASSQRGDTQY
TRBJ2-1	TRBV11-2	.	11	ASSLKVETEQF
TRBJ2-5	TRBV7-2	TRBD2	16	ASSLVPTTVGGQETQY
TRBJ1-1	TRBV7-8	.	14	ASSLVLGALNTEAF
TRBJ1-6	TRBV5-6	.	11	ASTGTYNSPLH
TRBJ2-7	TRBV28	.	16	ASSLWTLLDGVRYEQY
TRBJ1-1	TRBV6-1	.	9	ASSKDTEAF
TRBJ1-2	TRBV18	.	12	ASSPSGRNYGYT
TRBJ1-2	TRBV4-1	.	16	ASSQGSVSSRTNYGYT
TRBJ2-1	TRBV19	.	11	ASKPSPVGEQF
TRBJ2-2	TRBV7-3	TRBD2	14	ASSLGSGTHTGELF
TRBJ2-2	TRBV11-2	.	11	ASSLSTTGELF
TRBJ2-1	TRBV9	.	10	ASSVQTETPF
TRBJ2-2	TRBV23-1	.	13	ASSLWARGAGELF
TRBJ2-1	TRBV7-9	TRBD2	15	ASSPRAGGPNYNEQF
TRBJ2-1	TRBV7-9	TRBD1	13	ASSTGTGNIDEQF
TRBJ1-3	TRBV13	.	15	ASSLRGGRASGNTIY
TRBJ2-3	TRBV12-3/TRBV12-4	.	13	ASSRQVWVTDTQY
TRBJ1-3	TRBV2	.	11	ASGTFSGNTIY
TRBJ1-1	TRBV18	TRBD1	12	ASSKDRVDTEAF
TRBJ2-7	TRBV5-8	.	11	ASSPLRDYEQY
TRBJ2-1	TRBV15	TRBD1	14	ATSVRIGQGYNEQF
TRBJ2-1	TRBV4-1	.	11	ASSLYRGDEQF